This T cell receptor (beta chain) comes out of a study of shared clonotypes between healthy human individuals. The CDR3 totals 19 residues. Germline trimming cut 6 bases from V and 0 bases from J; bases unmatched to any gene: 13. The germline gives CDR1 LNHDA, CDR2 SQIVND (reference sequence). Some clones are missing from TCRdb's copy, which holds only in-frame ones; the method was immunoSEQ multiplex PCR. Of roughly 2.5 million clones in the sample, 85% to 95% were seen once. The sequence was obtained from a young man in good health. Sample: naive CD4+ T cells sorted from blood. Documented subset: CD45RA+ positively selected. This sequence joins TRBV19 and TRBJ2-6; 8 bases line up with TRBD1. The CDR3 sequence is CASRSRTGSPLSGANVLTF. The DNA of the CDR3 is TGTGCCAGTAGATCGAGGACAGGGAGTCCCCTCTCTGGGGCCAACGTCCTGACTTTC.